This TCR beta chain derives from a study of beta chain features in type 1 diabetes. There are a few counts of this clone. As every portion of the isolated RNA was reverse transcribed, the sequencing read expressed TCRB transcripts. Clones were read by immunoSEQ multiplex PCR, and TCRdb kept only the in-frame ones, dropping some. This sample has around 180,000 clones; 10% to 15% occur once, and the top ten carry about 0.59%. The specimen sequenced was central memory CD4+ T cells from blood. The clonotype was recovered from a woman younger than 35 in good health.

The CDR3 here is CASSLISDRGKDTQYF. The CDR3, as DNA: TGTGCCAGCAGTTTAATATCTGACAGGGGGAAGGATACGCAGTATTTT. This chain links TRBV28 with TRBJ2-3, with 9 bases aligning to TRBD1. The CDR3 is made up of 16 amino acids. V gave up 2 bases and J gave up 6 bases; unmatched junction bases: 9. CDR1 is MDHEN, CDR2 SYDVKM, per germline.